The 9 T cell receptor beta chains below were found in one sample sequenced in a study of regulatory T cells in long-lasting Graves disease. According to the study, TCR beta libraries were built with iRepertoire HTBI primers and CDR3-region Arm-PCR. TCRdb analysed the multiplex PCR reads with MiXCR anew, one entry per CDR3 protein. The profile covers 250,000 to 300,000 distinct CDR3 sequences, with roughly a fifth appearing a single time and approximately 60% taken by the ten largest. The time point here: persistent/refractory GD, antithyroid drugs over 5 years with positive TRAb. RNA from PBMCs was the source of the TCR library. The sequencing used peripheral blood mononuclear cells (PBMCs), collected when the disease was refractory, from a patient treated with antithyroid drugs. All receptors derive from a female donor with Graves disease.

The chain carries TRBV6-1 and TRBJ1-5; unclear D gene. V was cut by 6 bases and J by 0 bases, with 12 bases left in between. The CDR3 runs to 15 residues. Germline lookup yields CDR1 MNHNS and CDR2 SASEGT. The CDR3 sequence is CASRTGDYSNQPQHF. The CDR3 DNA is TGTGCCAGCAGGACCGGGGATTATAGCAATCAGCCCCAGCATTTT.

This clonotype was counted ten times or more. The V and J genes are TRBV3-1 and TRBJ1-1, with D possibly TRBD1 on 5 matching bases. The germline V gene encodes CDR1 LGHDT and CDR2 YNNKEL (reference sequence). This CDR3 has 16 residues. V lost 4 bases and J 3 bases, leaving 18 bases between the germline ends. CDR3 in amino acids: CASSRHDGLGDTEAFF. The CDR3 DNA sequence: TGTGCCAGCAGCCGCCATGACGGTCTGGGGGACACTGAAGCTTTCTTT.

The rearrangement uses TRBV6-2 or TRBV6-3 and TRBJ1-5; D may be TRBD1 (6 bases). The CDR3 runs to 14 residues. In germline, CDR1 is MNHEY, CDR2 SVGEGT. The V end lost 6 bases, the J end lost 5 bases, and 14 bases lay between the germline ends. This chain's CDR3 is CASRTQGYYQPQHF. CDR3 in DNA: TGTGCCAGCAGGACCCAGGGGTACTATCAGCCCCAGCATTTT.

This chain links TRBV29-1 with TRBJ2-7; D assignment may be TRBD1 or TRBD2 (6 bases each). The V gene lost 5 bases and the J gene lost 3 bases, with 14 bases spanning the gap. The CDR3 totals 13 residues. CDR1 and CDR2 (germline): SQVTM, ANQGSEA. Here the CDR3 reads CSVSRGALYEQYF. In nucleotides, the CDR3 is TGCAGCGTTTCTAGGGGGGCCCTCTACGAGCAGTACTTC.

This clonotype was seen at least ten times. The chain uses TRBV7-2 and TRBJ2-7, with D tentatively TRBD1 (6 bases). Looked up from germline, CDR1 is SGHTA and CDR2 is FQGNSA. The CDR3 consists of 12 residues. The V end was cut by 4 bases, the J end by 5 bases, with 9 bases between. CDR3 in DNA: TGTGCCAGCAGCTCACAGGGTGACGAGCAGTACTTC. Encoded protein: CASSSQGDEQYF.

A note on this clonotype: A much larger clone differs by one base, so this may be a read error. This chain links TRBV2 with TRBJ1-1; tentative D call: TRBD1 (5 bases). This CDR3 has 11 amino acids. Per germline, CDR1 SNHLY and CDR2 FYNNEI. The CDR3 loop reads CTSSGGGEAFF. CDR3 DNA sequence: TGTACCAGCAGCGGGGGAGGGGAAGCTTTCTTT.

This clonotype has at least ten counts. This sequence joins TRBV12-3 or TRBV12-4 and TRBJ1-2, with unresolved D. The V end lost 3 bases, the J end lost 6 bases, and 11 bases lay between the germline ends. The CDR3 runs to 13 residues. CDR3 sequence: CASSFAPANGYTF. The CDR3 nucleotides are TGTGCCAGCAGTTTTGCCCCGGCGAATGGCTACACCTTC.

The rearrangement uses TRBV5-5 and TRBJ1-3, with D perhaps matching TRBD1 (6 bases). CDR3 length equals 15 residues. The germline gives CDR1 SGHKS, CDR2 YYEKEE (reference sequence). V shed 4 bases and J shed 9 bases, with 20 bases lying between them. The CDR3 region has the DNA TGTGCCAGCAGCCAAGGACAGCCGTCTGGCGGCACCATATATTTT. Amino acid sequence: CASSQGQPSGGTIYF.

This clonotype was counted between two and nine times. This chain joins TRBV20-1 and TRBJ2-7; TRBD2 matches 9 bases. This CDR3 comprises 12 residues. CDR1 and CDR2 from the germline V gene are DFQATT and SNEGSKA (reference sequence). DNA for the CDR3: TGCAGCGTCGCATTAGCGGGAGACGAGCAGTACTTC. Translation gives CSVALAGDEQYF.